This T cell receptor (beta chain) appears in the sequencing data of a study of CD8 T cells in Susac syndrome. Across the study: When blood was drawn, the patients with Susac syndrome were therapy-naive, on corticosteroids, or on intravenous immunoglobulin alone.

Random hexamers were used to reverse transcribe an amount of about 0.45 to 1 ug RNA. TCRdb independently ran MiXCR on the immunoSEQ multiplex PCR reads; one entry per CDR3 protein. The data show around 170,000 distinct CDR3 sequences, approximately 94% seen once. Input material: CD4+ T cells from PBMCs. This receptor was identified in a human donor with Susac syndrome.

CDR3 DNA: TGCAGTGCTAGACTCTCGGGGAGCGCAGATACGCAGTATTTT. Protein: CSARLSGSADTQYF. The V gene is TRBV20-1, the J gene TRBJ2-3, with D perhaps matching TRBD2 (5 bases). CDR3 length equals 14 residues. CDR1 and CDR2 from the germline V gene are DFQATT and SNEGSKA (reference sequence). Trimming stripped 2 bases from V and 4 bases from J, with 13 bases between.